These T cell receptor beta chains were read from a single sample in a study of T cells after yellow fever vaccination. Each CDR3 protein is one row after TCRdb ran MiXCR on the 5' RACE reads. The profile shows a few hundred thousand distinct CDR3 sequences, around 17% of them singletons. The sample in question was PBMCs, obtained 5 to 6 days after the first yellow fever vaccination. All receptors derive from a man younger than 35 who received the YFV17D yellow fever vaccine. The conserved cysteine and the conserved F or W are not part of the CDR3 here.

V gene,J gene,CDR3 protein
TRBV4-2,TRBJ2-2,ASSQEPPGNTGELF
TRBV7-7,TRBJ2-1,ASSPGGSGLVDEQF
TRBV3-1,TRBJ1-1,ASSLRDTQNTEAF
TRBV10-2,TRBJ1-6,ASSVLAPNNSPLH
TRBV20-1,TRBJ2-1,SATLAGLNEQF
TRBV19,TRBJ2-1,ASSRGGAGWNEQF
TRBV7-9,TRBJ1-5,ASSLYEEPQH
TRBV7-2,TRBJ1-6,ASSVVPGQGSSPLH
TRBV29-1,TRBJ2-3,SVGGRGPYTQY
TRBV5-1,TRBJ1-4,ASSDQNLNEKLF
TRBV18,TRBJ2-1,ASSPPVGAAEWRKRGNNEQF
TRBV10-3,TRBJ2-3,AIGPSGGDLTDTQY